This T cell receptor beta chain was found in a study of blood T cell repertoires in COVID-19. Overall study context: Sites in the United States, Italy and Spain provided acute and convalescent COVID-19 samples.

Repertoires were generated with immunoSEQ multiplex PCR, while TCRdb's copy carries only in-frame clones and drops some. In the table there are 62,000 or so clones, roughly 80% of which are singletons. The V gene end was trimmed by 5 bases and the J gene end by 10 bases; junction bases not matched to a gene: 2. Germline V gene sequence: CDR1 SEHNR, CDR2 FQNEAQ (reference sequence). CDR3 size: 11 residues. The chain joins TRBV7-9 to TRBJ2-3; TRBD1 matches 8 bases. The receptor's source is a woman aged 40-49 years with acute COVID-19. The sample consisted of PBMCs or T cells enriched from blood (not recorded which). CDR3 DNA sequence: TGTGCCAGCAGCATGACAGGGGCGCAGTATTTT. As protein: CASSMTGAQYF.